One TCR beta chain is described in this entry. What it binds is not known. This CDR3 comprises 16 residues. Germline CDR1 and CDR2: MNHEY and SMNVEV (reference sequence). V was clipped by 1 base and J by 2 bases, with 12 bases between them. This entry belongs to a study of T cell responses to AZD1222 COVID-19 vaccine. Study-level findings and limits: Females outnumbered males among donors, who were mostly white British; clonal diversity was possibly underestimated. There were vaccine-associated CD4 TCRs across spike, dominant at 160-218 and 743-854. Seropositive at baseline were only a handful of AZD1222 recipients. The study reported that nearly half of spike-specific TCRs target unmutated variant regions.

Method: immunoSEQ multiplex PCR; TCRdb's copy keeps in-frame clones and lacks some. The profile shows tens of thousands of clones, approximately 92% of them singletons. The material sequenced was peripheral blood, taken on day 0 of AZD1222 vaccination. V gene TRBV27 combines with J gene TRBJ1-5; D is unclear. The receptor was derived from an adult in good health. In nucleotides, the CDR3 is TGTGCCAGCAGTTTATTCGGACTGCCCGGCAATCAGCCCCAGCATTTT. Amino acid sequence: CASSLFGLPGNQPQHF.